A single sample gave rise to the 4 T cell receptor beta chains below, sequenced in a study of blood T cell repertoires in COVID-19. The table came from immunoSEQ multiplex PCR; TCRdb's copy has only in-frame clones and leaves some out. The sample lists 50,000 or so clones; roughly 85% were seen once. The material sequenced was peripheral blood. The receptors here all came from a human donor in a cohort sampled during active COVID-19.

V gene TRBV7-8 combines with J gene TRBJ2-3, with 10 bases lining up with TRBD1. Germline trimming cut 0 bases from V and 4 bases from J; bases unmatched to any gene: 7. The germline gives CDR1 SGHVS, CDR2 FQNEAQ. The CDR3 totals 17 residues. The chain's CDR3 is CASSLASRTGGADTQYF. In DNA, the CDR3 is TGTGCCAGCAGCTTAGCGAGTAGGACAGGGGGTGCAGATACGCAGTATTTT.

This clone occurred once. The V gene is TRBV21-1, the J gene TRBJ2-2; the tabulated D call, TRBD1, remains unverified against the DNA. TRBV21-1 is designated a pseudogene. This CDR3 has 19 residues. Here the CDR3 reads CASSTYPRDRGQSTGELFF. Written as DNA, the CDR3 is TGTGCCAGCAGCACCTACCCCCGGGACAGGGGGCAAAGCACCGGGGAGCTGTTTTTT.

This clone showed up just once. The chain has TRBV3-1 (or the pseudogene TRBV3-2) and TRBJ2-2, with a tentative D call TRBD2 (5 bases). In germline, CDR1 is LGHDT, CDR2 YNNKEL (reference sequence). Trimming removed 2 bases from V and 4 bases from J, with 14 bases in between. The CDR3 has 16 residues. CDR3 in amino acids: CASSQWKKRGTGELFF. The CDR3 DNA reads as TGTGCCAGCAGCCAATGGAAAAAACGGGGCACCGGGGAGCTGTTTTTT.

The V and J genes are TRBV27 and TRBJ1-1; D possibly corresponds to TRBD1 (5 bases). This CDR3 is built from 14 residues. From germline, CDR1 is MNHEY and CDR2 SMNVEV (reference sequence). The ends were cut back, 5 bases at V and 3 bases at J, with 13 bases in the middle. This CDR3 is CASSARDGDTEAFF. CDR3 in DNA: TGTGCCAGCAGTGCGCGGGACGGAGACACTGAAGCTTTCTTT.